One sample yielded the 7 T cell receptor beta chains listed below, sequenced in a study of graft-versus-host responses after intestinal transplantation. Sequenced by immunoSEQ multiplex PCR; TCRdb stores in-frame clones only, minus some. The table includes about 12,000 clones, around 80% detected once. This specimen consisted of PBMCs, obtained about 70 weeks after intestinal transplant. Every receptor here comes from a human patient who received an intestinal transplant, so some T cells may come from the graft donor.

V is TRBV11-3 and J is TRBJ1-6; the D is unclear. Germline CDR1 reads SGHNT; CDR2 reads YENEEA. Trimming took off 3 bases at V and 7 bases at J, with 7 bases between the two ends. The CDR3 is made up of 13 amino acids. The CDR3 nucleotides are TGTGCCAGCAGCTTGAATCTGAATTCACCCCTCCACTTT. It codes for CASSLNLNSPLHF.

The chain couples TRBV9 to TRBJ2-6; possible D gene TRBD2, 6 bases. The V gene lost 1 base and the J gene lost 1 base, with 12 bases spanning the gap. The CDR3 runs to 17 residues. CDR1 and CDR2 from the germline V gene are SGDLS and YYNGEE. The CDR3 nucleotides read TGTGCCAGCAGCGTATCCTTACTAGCATCTGGGGCCAACGTCCTGACTTTC. As protein: CASSVSLLASGANVLTF.

This clone occurred a few times. CDR3 bases: TGTGCCAGCAGTTTATCAAGCGGGAGCCCAGATACGCAGTATTTT. This translates into CASSLSSGSPDTQYF. The V call is TRBV27, the J call TRBJ2-3; 8 nucleotides agree with TRBD2. The CDR3 extends over 15 amino acids. V shed 0 bases and J 4 bases; nucleotides not matched to a gene: 3. Germline values: CDR1 MNHEY, CDR2 SMNVEV (reference sequence).

This clone was detected a few times. The rearrangement uses TRBV7-8 and TRBJ1-1; tentatively, D is TRBD1 (5 bases). CDR1 is SGHVS and CDR2 is FQNEAQ in the germline V gene. Trimming took off 7 bases at V and 0 bases at J, with 18 bases between the two ends. This CDR3 has 16 amino acids. Here the CDR3 DNA reads TGTGCCAGCACCCTCCGACCGACAGCCCTGAACACTGAAGCTTTCTTT. The encoded protein is CASTLRPTALNTEAFF.

The chain is built from TRBV10-3 and TRBJ2-6; 7 nucleotides align to TRBD1. The germline V gene has CDR1 ENHRY and CDR2 SYGVKD. The trim removed 8 bases at V and 0 bases at J, leaving 4 bases unmatched. The CDR3 extends over 15 amino acids. CDR3 sequence: CAIGQALSGANVLTF. The CDR3 DNA follows: TGTGCCATCGGACAGGCCCTCTCTGGGGCCAACGTCCTGACTTTC.

V gene TRBV30 combines with J gene TRBJ2-7, with 12 bases aligning to TRBD1. The CDR3 consists of 14 residues. V lost 3 bases to trimming and J lost 6 bases; unmatched junction nucleotides: 6. Germline values: CDR1 GTSNPN, CDR2 SVGIG (reference sequence). CDR3 sequence: CAWSPGQGASEQYF. In DNA form, the CDR3 reads TGTGCCTGGAGCCCGGGACAGGGGGCCTCCGAGCAGTACTTC.

V usage is TRBV6-1 and J usage is TRBJ1-1, with D unclear. CDR1 is MNHNS and CDR2 is SASEGT in the germline V gene. Trimming removed 4 bases from V and 8 bases from J, with 11 bases in between. The CDR3 length is 12 residues. The CDR3 sequence: CASSASGLEAFF. The CDR3 DNA reads as TGTGCCAGCAGTGCTTCGGGCTTAGAAGCTTTCTTT.